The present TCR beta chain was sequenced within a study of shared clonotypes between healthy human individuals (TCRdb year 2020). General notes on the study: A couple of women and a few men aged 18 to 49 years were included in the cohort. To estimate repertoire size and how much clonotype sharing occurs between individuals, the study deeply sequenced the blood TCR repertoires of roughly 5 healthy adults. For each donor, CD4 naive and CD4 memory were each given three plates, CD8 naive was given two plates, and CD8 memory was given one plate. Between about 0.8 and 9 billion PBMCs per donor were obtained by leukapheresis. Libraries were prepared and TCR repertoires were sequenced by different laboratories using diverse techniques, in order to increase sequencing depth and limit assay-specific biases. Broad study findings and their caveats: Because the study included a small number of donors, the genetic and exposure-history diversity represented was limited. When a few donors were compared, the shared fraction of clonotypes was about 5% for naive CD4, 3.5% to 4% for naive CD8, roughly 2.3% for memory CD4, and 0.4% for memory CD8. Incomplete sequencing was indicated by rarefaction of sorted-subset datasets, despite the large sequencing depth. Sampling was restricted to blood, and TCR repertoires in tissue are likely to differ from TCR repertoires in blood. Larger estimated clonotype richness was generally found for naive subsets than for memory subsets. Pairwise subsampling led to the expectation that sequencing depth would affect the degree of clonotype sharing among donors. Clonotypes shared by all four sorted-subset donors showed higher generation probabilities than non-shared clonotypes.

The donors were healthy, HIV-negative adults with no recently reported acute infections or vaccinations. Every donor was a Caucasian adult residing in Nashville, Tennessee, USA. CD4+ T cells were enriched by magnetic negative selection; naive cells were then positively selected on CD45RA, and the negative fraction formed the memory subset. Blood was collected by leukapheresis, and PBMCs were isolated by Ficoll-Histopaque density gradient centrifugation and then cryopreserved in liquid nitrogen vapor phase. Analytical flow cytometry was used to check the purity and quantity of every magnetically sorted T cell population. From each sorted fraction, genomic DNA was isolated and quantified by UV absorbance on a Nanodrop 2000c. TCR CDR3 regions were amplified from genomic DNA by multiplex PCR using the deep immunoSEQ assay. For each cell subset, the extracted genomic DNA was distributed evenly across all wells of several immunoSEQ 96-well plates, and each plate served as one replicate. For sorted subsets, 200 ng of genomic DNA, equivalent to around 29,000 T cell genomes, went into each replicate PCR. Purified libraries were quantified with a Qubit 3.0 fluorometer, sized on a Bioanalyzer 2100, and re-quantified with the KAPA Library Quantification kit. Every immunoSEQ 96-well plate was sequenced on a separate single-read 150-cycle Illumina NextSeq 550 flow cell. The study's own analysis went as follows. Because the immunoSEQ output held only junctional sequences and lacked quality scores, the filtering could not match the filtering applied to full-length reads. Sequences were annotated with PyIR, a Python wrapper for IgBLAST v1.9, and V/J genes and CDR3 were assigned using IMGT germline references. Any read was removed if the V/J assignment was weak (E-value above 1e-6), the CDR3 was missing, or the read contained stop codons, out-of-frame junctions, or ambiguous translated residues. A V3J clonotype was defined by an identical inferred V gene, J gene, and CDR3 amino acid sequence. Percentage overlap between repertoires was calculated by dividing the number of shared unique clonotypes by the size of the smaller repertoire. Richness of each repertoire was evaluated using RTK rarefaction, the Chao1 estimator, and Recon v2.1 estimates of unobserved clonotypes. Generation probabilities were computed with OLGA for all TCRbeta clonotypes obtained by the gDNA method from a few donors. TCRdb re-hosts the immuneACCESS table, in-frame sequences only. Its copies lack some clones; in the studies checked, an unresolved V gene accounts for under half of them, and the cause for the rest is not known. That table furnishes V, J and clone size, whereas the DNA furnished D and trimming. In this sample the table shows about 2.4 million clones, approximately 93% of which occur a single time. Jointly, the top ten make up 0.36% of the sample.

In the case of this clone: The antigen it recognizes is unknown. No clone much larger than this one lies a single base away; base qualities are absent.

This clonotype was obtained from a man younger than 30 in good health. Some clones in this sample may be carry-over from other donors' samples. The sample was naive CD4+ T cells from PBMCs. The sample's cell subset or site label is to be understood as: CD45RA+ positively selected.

The nucleotide sequence reads TGTGCCACCAGCAGAAGTACAGCAGGGAGGGATCAGCCCCAGCATTTT. The resulting protein is CATSRSTAGRDQPQHF. This chain joins TRBV15 to TRBJ1-5; possibly the D gene is TRBD1, per 5 matching bases. V was cut back by 2 bases and J by 5 bases, leaving a gap of 16 bases between them. Via the germline V gene (reference sequence), CDR1 is LNHNV and CDR2 YYDKDF. The CDR3, cysteine through phenylalanine, is 16 amino acids long. Left in the record is the CDR3 DNA by itself, 48 bases read in frame from the first base.